Listed below are T cell receptor beta chains from one sample, sequenced in a study of T cells expressing NK-cell markers. TCRdb re-called the 5' RACE reads; every CDR3 protein appears as one record, without DNA. The listing records 450,000 to 600,000 distinct CDR3 sequences. The sample taken for sequencing was blood T cells: a sorted CD56 or NKG2C T cell subset, CD4+ or CD8+ T cells, or bulk PBMC T cells (not recorded which). Receptors originate from a young man in good health. Each CDR3 is given with its conserved first and last residue.

CDR3aa: CASSPVRDTGELFF; v_gene: TRBV9; j_gene: TRBJ2-2
CDR3aa: CASSLRTGHTQYF; v_gene: TRBV5-1; j_gene: TRBJ2-3
CDR3aa: CARDRGQETQYF; v_gene: TRBV2; j_gene: TRBJ2-5
CDR3aa: CASSPNRGRNTEAFF; v_gene: TRBV12-3/TRBV12-4; j_gene: TRBJ1-1
CDR3aa: CASSSRGLTSGSDEQFF; v_gene: TRBV11-2; j_gene: TRBJ2-1
CDR3aa: CASSQGQGYEQYF; v_gene: TRBV14; j_gene: TRBJ2-7
CDR3aa: CAISESNRQYYEQYF; v_gene: TRBV10-3; j_gene: TRBJ2-7
CDR3aa: CASSLASVTGIAKNIQYF; v_gene: TRBV5-1; j_gene: TRBJ2-4
CDR3aa: CASSPTGPSSYEQYF; v_gene: TRBV5-1; j_gene: TRBJ2-7
CDR3aa: CSASQGGRSETQYF; v_gene: TRBV20-1; j_gene: TRBJ2-5
CDR3aa: CASSLKGSGGTNEQFF; v_gene: TRBV7-2; j_gene: TRBJ2-1
CDR3aa: CASSSPPRHRASSYEQYF; v_gene: TRBV28; j_gene: TRBJ2-7
CDR3aa: CASSLTQGVPDTQYF; v_gene: TRBV18; j_gene: TRBJ2-3
CDR3aa: CASSLGGADHYEQYF; v_gene: TRBV5-1; j_gene: TRBJ2-7
CDR3aa: CSVEDRVLRTGELFF; v_gene: TRBV29-1; j_gene: TRBJ2-2
CDR3aa: CSAVRLAGAHNEQFF; v_gene: TRBV20-1; j_gene: TRBJ2-1
CDR3aa: CASSSTGTGDQETQYF; v_gene: TRBV7-7; j_gene: TRBJ2-5
CDR3aa: CASSSGETGTVQEAQYF; v_gene: TRBV7-9; j_gene: TRBJ2-5
CDR3aa: CASSTGSFSSTDTQYF; v_gene: TRBV7-9; j_gene: TRBJ2-3
CDR3aa: CSASREGGRSIQYF; v_gene: TRBV20-1; j_gene: TRBJ2-4
CDR3aa: CSVEEGGRSGANVLTF; v_gene: TRBV29-1; j_gene: TRBJ2-6
CDR3aa: CASSVVGTRGEQYF; v_gene: TRBV9; j_gene: TRBJ2-7
CDR3aa: CASGPGLSYGYTF; v_gene: TRBV4-1; j_gene: TRBJ1-2
CDR3aa: CASSVYGTPDYEQYF; v_gene: TRBV9; j_gene: TRBJ2-7
CDR3aa: CASSARLAGGSPTGDTQYF; v_gene: TRBV11-1; j_gene: TRBJ2-3
CDR3aa: CSARVETAGVVYNEQFF; v_gene: TRBV20-1; j_gene: TRBJ2-1
CDR3aa: CASSHTTGGSYGYTF; v_gene: TRBV12-3/TRBV12-4; j_gene: TRBJ1-2
CDR3aa: CASSHRTGGSHLAGANVLTF; v_gene: TRBV11-2; j_gene: TRBJ2-6
CDR3aa: CASSHPTTGPSSYNEQFF; v_gene: TRBV7-9; j_gene: TRBJ2-1
CDR3aa: CAISGSRQSYEQYF; v_gene: TRBV10-3; j_gene: TRBJ2-7
CDR3aa: CASSLLASGSQETQYF; v_gene: TRBV5-6; j_gene: TRBJ2-5
CDR3aa: CASSEFEQPQHF; v_gene: TRBV25-1; j_gene: TRBJ1-5
CDR3aa: CSANRDGNEQFF; v_gene: TRBV29-1; j_gene: TRBJ2-1
CDR3aa: CASSLLTGVGNEQFF; v_gene: TRBV28; j_gene: TRBJ2-1
CDR3aa: CASSSRTDSLPYGYTF; v_gene: TRBV7-2; j_gene: TRBJ1-2
CDR3aa: CASSLLWDRGYNEQFF; v_gene: TRBV5-1; j_gene: TRBJ2-1
CDR3aa: CSARGPLAGPYNEQFF; v_gene: TRBV20-1; j_gene: TRBJ2-1
CDR3aa: CASTLSEGPGEQYF; v_gene: TRBV7-2; j_gene: TRBJ2-7
CDR3aa: CASSMGLAGEAAETQYF; v_gene: TRBV12-3/TRBV12-4; j_gene: TRBJ2-5
CDR3aa: CASSNAGACYEQYF; v_gene: TRBV21-1; j_gene: TRBJ2-7
CDR3aa: CASSEVWVQPQHF; v_gene: TRBV6-1; j_gene: TRBJ1-5
CDR3aa: CASSQVSGRGYEQFF; v_gene: TRBV3-1; j_gene: TRBJ2-1
CDR3aa: CAISDLTGTGPDEQYF; v_gene: TRBV10-3; j_gene: TRBJ2-7
CDR3aa: CASSTRADRVYGYTF; v_gene: TRBV9; j_gene: TRBJ1-2
CDR3aa: CASSSESGYKFKYEQYF; v_gene: TRBV5-1; j_gene: TRBJ2-7
CDR3aa: CASSLAGDGVTQYF; v_gene: TRBV12-3/TRBV12-4; j_gene: TRBJ2-5
CDR3aa: CASSLGILLYNEQFF; v_gene: TRBV3-1; j_gene: TRBJ2-1
CDR3aa: CASSATGATGTQYF; v_gene: TRBV7-8; j_gene: TRBJ2-5
CDR3aa: CASKAGTYTGELFF; v_gene: TRBV25-1; j_gene: TRBJ2-2
CDR3aa: CATTVRDRGGTEAFF; v_gene: TRBV15; j_gene: TRBJ1-1
CDR3aa: CASSLLVGTGGENIQYF; v_gene: TRBV11-3; j_gene: TRBJ2-4
CDR3aa: CASSQSGTGYGYTF; v_gene: TRBV4-1; j_gene: TRBJ1-2
CDR3aa: CASSLVSGAYEQYF; v_gene: TRBV5-1; j_gene: TRBJ2-7
CDR3aa: CASSLEQGTRQFF; v_gene: TRBV5-1; j_gene: TRBJ2-1
CDR3aa: CASSLSPGLAGNYGQETQYF; v_gene: TRBV5-1; j_gene: TRBJ2-5
CDR3aa: CASSPGTGETEAFF; v_gene: TRBV18; j_gene: TRBJ1-1
CDR3aa: CASILQGASYGYTF; v_gene: TRBV21-1; j_gene: TRBJ1-2
CDR3aa: CASSLERSGAGTGELFF; v_gene: TRBV5-5; j_gene: TRBJ2-2
CDR3aa: CASSYLSAGTDTQYF; v_gene: TRBV6-5; j_gene: TRBJ2-3
CDR3aa: CATSTIGTGNYNEQFF; v_gene: TRBV15; j_gene: TRBJ2-1